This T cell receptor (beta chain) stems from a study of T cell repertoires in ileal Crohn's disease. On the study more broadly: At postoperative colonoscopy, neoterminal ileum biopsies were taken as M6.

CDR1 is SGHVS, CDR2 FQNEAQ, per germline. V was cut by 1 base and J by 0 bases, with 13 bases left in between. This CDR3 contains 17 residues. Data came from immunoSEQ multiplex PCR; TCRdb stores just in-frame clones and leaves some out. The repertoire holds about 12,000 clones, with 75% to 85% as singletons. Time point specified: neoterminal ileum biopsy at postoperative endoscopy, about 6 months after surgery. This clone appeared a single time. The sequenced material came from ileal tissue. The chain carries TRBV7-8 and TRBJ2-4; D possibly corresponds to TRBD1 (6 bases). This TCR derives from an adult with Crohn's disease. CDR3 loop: CASSLEAGVLAKNIQYF. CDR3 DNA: TGTGCCAGCAGCTTAGAGGCAGGGGTTTTAGCCAAAAACATTCAGTACTTC.